This T cell receptor beta chain emerged from a study of T cell responses to AZD1222 COVID-19 vaccine. Germline loops: CDR1 SGHAT, CDR2 FQNNGV. This CDR3 is 15 amino acids long. V lost 5 bases to trimming and J lost 5 bases, with 17 bases between them. The data were produced by immunoSEQ multiplex PCR, yet TCRdb's version contains in-frame clones alone and is incomplete. The sample includes about 86,000 clones, 60% to 80% of them seen just once. The source was peripheral blood, collected on day 0 of AZD1222 vaccination. This receptor was obtained from an adult in good health. J is TRBJ2-3 and V is TRBV11-2, with D perhaps TRBD2 (6 bases). The CDR3, as DNA: TGTGCCAGCAGCATTAGCGGTACCCGCGGAGATACGCAGTATTTT. It encodes CASSISGTRGDTQYF.